The present entry profiles one T cell receptor beta chain with its context. The TCR beta CDR3 regions underwent amplification using RNA transcripts as the source. Researchers ran a first-round RT-PCR on the TCR CDR3 using the HTBI primer set. From the multiplex PCR reads, TCRdb called clonotypes with MiXCR, one entry per CDR3 protein. The sample contains 500,000 or so distinct CDR3 sequences, about a sixth of which appear only once. These data belong to a study of T cells in Graves' hyperthyroidism and ophthalmopathy. The germline V gene encodes CDR1 GTSNPN and CDR2 SVGIG (reference sequence). The CDR3 consists of 13 residues. V was pared by 0 bases and J by 6 bases, with 12 bases between.

Source material: blood. The clonotype originates from a woman between 18 and 30 years old with Graves' ophthalmopathy. The chain is built from TRBV30 and TRBJ2-7; no clear D. As DNA, the CDR3 is TGTGCCTGGAGTGTACTTATAGGTGGCGAGCAGTACTTC. This gives the protein CAWSVLIGGEQYF.